This TCR beta chain was recovered during a study of neoadjuvant anti-PD-1 for oral cavity cancer. Clones were sequenced by immunoSEQ multiplex PCR, and TCRdb holds only the in-frame ones, with some missing. The repertoire holds 20,000 to 25,000 clones, with about 26% as singletons. V lost 5 bases and J lost 0; bases outside the gene matches: 2. CDR1 and CDR2 from the germline V gene are SEHNR and FQNEAQ (reference sequence). The CDR3 totals 14 residues. Time point reported: after neoadjuvant nivolumab, at surgical resection. The starting material was tumor tissue, obtained after nivolumab (anti-PD-1) treatment. The J gene is TRBJ1-1, the V gene TRBV7-9; 8 nucleotides agree with TRBD1. The receptor was isolated from a person between 35 and 79 years old with oral cavity squamous cell carcinoma. CDR3 amino acids: CASSTDRVNTEAFF. The CDR3 region has the DNA TGTGCCAGCAGCACGGACAGGGTGAACACTGAAGCTTTCTTT.